Below are 5 T cell receptor beta chains sequenced from a single sample in a study of T cells in Graves' hyperthyroidism and ophthalmopathy. The source material, RNA transcripts, was used to amplify TCR beta CDR3 regions. Using the HTBI primer set, a first-round RT-PCR was run on the TCR CDR3. TCRdb fed the multiplex PCR reads into MiXCR, producing one record per CDR3 protein. Of about 640,000 distinct CDR3 sequences in the sample, around 20% are singletons; the top ten hold approximately 30%. The sample comprised blood. The receptors were sampled from a man aged 25-45 years with Graves' ophthalmopathy.

This chain connects TRBV10-3 to TRBJ2-1; D unresolved. Germline CDR1 reads ENHRY; CDR2 reads SYGVKD. The CDR3 runs to 14 residues. V dropped 4 bases and J dropped 10 bases, with 17 bases sitting between them. CDR3 nucleotides: TGTGCCATCAGTGGAAGAGATCAGACATTGGAGCAGTTCTTC. Amino acids: CAISGRDQTLEQFF.

The chain combines TRBV5-1 with TRBJ2-1; D might be TRBD2 (5 bases). The CDR3 sequence is 13 residues long. V lost 5 bases and J lost 6, with 12 bases in between. Germline CDR1 and CDR2: SGHRS and YFSETQ. DNA of the CDR3: TGCGCCAGCAGTTTCCTAAGCGGCAATGAGCAGTTCTTC. Its protein is CASSFLSGNEQFF. Variable domain in full (rest from reference TRBV5-1 and TRBJ2-1): KAGVTQTPRYLIKTRGQQVTLSCSPISGHRSVSWYQQTPGQGLQFLFEYFSETQRNKGNFPGRFSGRQFSNSRSEMNVSTLELGDSALYLCASSFLSGNEQFFGPGTRLTVL.

The sample holds a few counts of this clonotype. This CDR3 reads CAIGPGYHEQYF. CDR3 bases: TGTGCCATCGGTCCGGGGTACCACGAGCAGTACTTC. This chain connects TRBV10-3 to TRBJ2-7; maybe TRBD2 (5 bases). The CDR3 has 12 amino acids. V lost 8 bases and J lost 5, with 13 bases in between. CDR1 is ENHRY, CDR2 SYGVKD, per germline.

As concerns this clonotype: One base away lies a much larger clone, so this may be a sequencing read error. CDR3 sequence reads: CSAGGWTSGSGEQYF. Written as DNA, the CDR3 is TGCAGTGCTGGAGGTTGGACTAGCGGGAGTGGCGAGCAGTACTTC. The rearrangement links TRBV20-1 to TRBJ2-7; TRBD2 matches 13 bases. Germline values: CDR1 DFQATT, CDR2 SNEGSKA (reference sequence). The V gene end was trimmed by 5 bases and the J gene end by 6 bases; junction bases not matched to a gene: 10. The CDR3 runs to 15 residues.

The gene calls are TRBV10-3 and TRBJ2-1; 14 bases fit TRBD2. This CDR3 is 14 amino acids long. Per the germline V gene, CDR1 is ENHRY and CDR2 is SYGVKD. The V segment lost 10 bases and the J segment 6 bases; nucleotides outside the gene matches: 5. CDR3 sequence: CANRLAGGVNEQFF. The CDR3 DNA reads TGTGCCAACAGACTAGCGGGAGGGGTCAATGAGCAGTTCTTC.